This T cell receptor beta chain emerged from a study of shared clonotypes between healthy human individuals. Original data processing: In the immunoSEQ data, sequences were junction-only and lacked quality scores, so filtering differed. Method: immunoSEQ multiplex PCR; TCRdb's copy keeps in-frame clones and lacks some. V and J calls and clone size are those listed in that table; D and trimming were worked out from the DNA. Here the sample spans about 1.1 million clones, approximately 80% being singletons. The CDR3 is 16 amino acids. The V gene's germline CDR1 is LNHDA and CDR2 SQIVND (reference sequence). The V end lost 4 bases, the J end lost 6 bases, and 19 bases lay between the germline ends. Negatively enriched CD4+ T cells were divided by CD45RA into naive and memory.

Sequenced: memory CD4+ T cells from PBMCs. The sample's subset: CD45RA-negative fraction. The origin of this receptor is a man aged 18 to 30 in good health. Some clones in this sample may be carry-over from other donors' samples. The V and J genes are TRBV19 and TRBJ1-5; D is uncertain. The CDR3, as DNA: TGTGCCAGTAGTAGGGGAGGGAGGACCCCATTTCAGCCCCAGCATTTT. As protein: CASSRGGRTPFQPQHF.